This T cell receptor (beta chain) was sequenced during a study of regulatory T cells in long-lasting Graves disease. Documented time point: newly diagnosed GD, antithyroid drugs for less than 3 months. With RNA extracted from PBMCs as input, the TCR library was made. The authors built TCR beta libraries using iRepertoire HTBI primers and Arm-PCR of CDR3 regions. TCRdb independently ran MiXCR on the multiplex PCR reads; one entry per CDR3 protein. The table has roughly 420,000 distinct CDR3 sequences, roughly 15% seen once; the top ten hold approximately 12%. The CDR3 covers 15 residues. The V gene's germline CDR1 is MNHEY and CDR2 SVGEGT. The V and J ends lost 2 bases and 0 bases respectively, with 10 bases between them. The table lists this clonotype with a few counts. The data also belong to a second study, concerning T cells in Graves' hyperthyroidism and ophthalmopathy. This second study notes: The model forecast ophthalmopathy, anticipating it by a median around 6.5 months before onset.

The origin of this receptor is a woman aged 25 to 39 with Graves disease. The rearrangement joins TRBV6-2 or TRBV6-3 to TRBJ1-2, with unresolved D. The sequences come from peripheral blood mononuclear cells (PBMCs), collected at new diagnosis, from a patient treated with antithyroid drugs. In nucleotides, the CDR3 is TGTGCCAGCAGTTACAGCGCCGGAGCTAACTATGGCTACACCTTC. This translates into CASSYSAGANYGYTF.